The 18 T cell receptor beta chains reported below all come from one sample, sequenced in a study of T-cell reconstitution after alpha-beta-depleted transplantation in children. During its preparation, the TCRbeta library received unique molecular identifiers. TCRdb ran MiXCR on the PCR reads and lists one entry per CDR3 protein. The repertoire includes about 470,000 distinct CDR3 sequences, roughly 43% of them detected once, and approximately 25% sits in the top ten. This specimen consisted of PBMCs, obtained before TCRalphabeta/CD19-depleted stem cell transplant. These receptors came from a girl aged 2-10 years with aplastic anemia, due to receive a stem cell transplant.

V gene TRBV20-1 combines with J gene TRBJ2-1; TRBD1 might be the D (6 bases). Germline values: CDR1 DFQATT, CDR2 SNEGSKA (reference sequence). V lost 5 bases, J lost 5 bases, and 16 bases lay in between. The CDR3 sequence is 14 residues long. The CDR3 sequence: CSAPPGTWDNEQFF. DNA of the CDR3: TGCAGTGCTCCTCCCGGGACATGGGACAATGAGCAGTTCTTC.

The V and J genes are TRBV28 and TRBJ2-5, with D possibly being TRBD1 (6 bases). The CDR3 totals 13 residues. Trimming took 8 bases from V and 6 from J, leaving 16 bases between them. Germline V lookup: CDR1 MDHEN, CDR2 SYDVKM. The CDR3 nucleotides are TGTGCCAGCGCCGACAGGCCGGCAAAGACCCAGTACTTC. Translated, it gives CASADRPAKTQYF.

CDR3 in DNA: TGTGCCAGCAGTTTGTTCCGGGACGGGGAGGGCTACACCTTC. Amino acids: CASSLFRDGEGYTF. The chain is built from TRBV28 and TRBJ1-2, with D perhaps TRBD1 (5 bases). The germline V gene encodes CDR1 MDHEN and CDR2 SYDVKM. The CDR3 loop spans 14 amino acids. V was cut by 3 bases and J by 8 bases, with 16 bases left in between.

This clonotype was picked up many times. This chain links TRBV7-9 with TRBJ1-2, with D perhaps TRBD1 (5 bases). The CDR3 covers 13 residues. The V gene lost 5 bases and the J gene lost 2 bases, with 9 bases spanning the gap. Per the germline V gene, CDR1 is SEHNR and CDR2 is FQNEAQ (reference sequence). The CDR3 bases are TGTGCCAGCAGCCCGCGGGACAACTATGGCTACACCTTC. Protein product: CASSPRDNYGYTF.

The chain couples TRBV7-3 to TRBJ2-3; TRBD1 might be the D (6 bases). This CDR3 is built from 13 residues. The V end lost 5 bases, the J end lost 8 bases, and 14 bases lay between the germline ends. CDR1 SGHTA and CDR2 FQGTGA come from the germline V gene. The CDR3 reads CASSPGDMGTQYF. The CDR3 DNA reads TGTGCCAGCAGCCCCGGGGACATGGGTACGCAGTATTTT.

In the case of this clonotype: A read error is possible here, since a much larger clone lies one base away. V usage is TRBV6-5 and J usage is TRBJ1-1, with unresolved D. CDR3 length equals 13 residues. Germline V gives CDR1 MNHEY, CDR2 SVGAGI. The CDR3 loop reads CASSLYQLTEASF. In nucleotides, the CDR3 is TGTGCCAGCAGTTTATATCAGCTCACTGAAGCTTCCTTT.

This clonotype was counted between two and nine times. The chain is built from TRBV20-1 and TRBJ2-1; 13 bases are a match to TRBD2. Trimming removed 3 bases from V and 8 bases from J; junction bases left unmatched: 10. Germline-derived CDR1 and CDR2 are DFQATT and SNEGSKA (reference sequence). This CDR3 has 16 amino acids. CDR3 loop: CSARGVTSGRLDEQFF. The CDR3 nucleotides read TGCAGTGCTAGGGGAGTGACTAGCGGGAGGTTGGATGAGCAGTTCTTC.

J is TRBJ2-1 and V is TRBV4-1; possible D gene TRBD2, 6 bases. Deletions cut 0 bases from V and 11 bases from J, with 17 bases between. This CDR3 region has 15 residues. CDR1 is MGHRA and CDR2 is YSYEKL in the germline V gene. Here the CDR3 DNA reads TGCGCCAGCAGCCAAGAACGTGATAGCGGTCCCCAGCAGTTCTTC. It is translated as CASSQERDSGPQQFF.

This clonotype was detected ten times or more. The CDR3: CASSQELVQETQYF. The CDR3 nucleotides are TGCGCCAGCAGCCAAGAGTTGGTACAAGAGACCCAGTACTTC. This sequence joins TRBV4-3 and TRBJ2-5; D is uncertain. From germline, CDR1 is LGHNA and CDR2 YSLEER. The CDR3 consists of 14 residues. Trimming left V 0 bases short and J 2 bases short, with 7 bases between.

The V call is TRBV20-1, the J call TRBJ2-7; D is tentatively TRBD1 or TRBD2 (6 bases each). Germline CDR1 reads DFQATT; CDR2 reads SNEGSKA (reference sequence). Trimming removed 6 bases at V and 3 bases at J, with 15 bases between. CDR3 length equals 13 residues. As DNA, the CDR3 is TGCAGTGCGACAAGGGGGGAGAGCTACGAGCAGTACTTC. Protein: CSATRGESYEQYF.

The chain recombines TRBV5-1 with TRBJ2-5, with a possible D match to TRBD2 (5 bases). Germline CDR1 is SGHRS and CDR2 is YFSETQ. The CDR3 sequence is 14 residues long. V was clipped by 4 bases and J by 1 base, with 11 bases between them. CDR3 protein: CASSADWTQETQYF. The CDR3 bases are TGCGCCAGCAGCGCGGACTGGACCCAAGAGACCCAGTACTTC. Drawing the rest from reference TRBV5-1 and TRBJ2-5, the complete variable domain is KAGVTQTPRYLIKTRGQQVTLSCSPISGHRSVSWYQQTPGQGLQFLFEYFSETQRNKGNFPGRFSGRQFSNSRSEMNVSTLELGDSALYLCASSADWTQETQYFGPGTRLLVL.

This clonotype appeared a few times. The rearrangement links TRBV10-3 to TRBJ1-1; 8 bases fit TRBD1. The CDR3 length is 12 residues. Germline CDR1 reads ENHRY; CDR2 reads SYGVKD. The junction had 3 bases not matched to a gene; V was cut back by 6 bases and J by 6 bases. The chain's CDR3 is CAIRDRVAEAFF. CDR3 nucleotide sequence: TGTGCCATCAGGGACAGGGTCGCTGAAGCTTTCTTT.

J is TRBJ2-3 and V is TRBV29-1; D gene uncertain. Trimming removed 4 bases at V and 2 bases at J, with 7 bases between. The CDR3 sequence is 12 residues long. Germline CDR1 is SQVTM and CDR2 is ANQGSEA. The CDR3 loop is CSVATDTDTQYF. The CDR3 nucleotides read TGCAGCGTTGCTACCGACACAGATACGCAGTATTTT.

In this sample, this clonotype turned up a few times. CDR3 DNA: TGCAGTGCTAGAGGCAGGGGGCGATTTTATAGCAATCAGCCCCAGCATTTT. Protein product: CSARGRGRFYSNQPQHF. The chain links TRBV20-1 to TRBJ1-5; 8 bases are shared with TRBD1. V was clipped by 1 base and J by 0 bases; unmatched bases: 8. Germline CDR1 is DFQATT and CDR2 is SNEGSKA (reference sequence). The CDR3 contains 17 residues.

The table lists this clonotype with many counts. This chain uses TRBV7-3 with TRBJ2-1; D is unresolved. The CDR3 extends over 15 amino acids. With 4 bases removed from V and 0 bases from J, the gap between germline ends came to 10 bases. Germline V gene sequence: CDR1 SGHTA, CDR2 FQGTGA. CDR3 sequence: CASSSFMSSYNEQFF. The CDR3 coding sequence is TGTGCCAGCAGCTCCTTCATGAGCTCCTACAATGAGCAGTTCTTC.

The CDR3, as DNA: TGCGCCAGCAGGCATCTAGCGATCCGCACAGATACGCAGTATTTT. Its translation is CASRHLAIRTDTQYF. The chain combines TRBV5-1 with TRBJ2-3; D may be TRBD2 (6 bases). V was cut by 5 bases and J by 1 base, with 14 bases left in between. The CDR3 is 15 amino acids. Germline-derived CDR1 and CDR2 are SGHRS and YFSETQ. The full variable domain, rest sourced from reference TRBV5-1 and TRBJ2-3, is KAGVTQTPRYLIKTRGQQVTLSCSPISGHRSVSWYQQTPGQGLQFLFEYFSETQRNKGNFPGRFSGRQFSNSRSEMNVSTLELGDSALYLCASRHLAIRTDTQYFGPGTRLTVL.

There are many counts of this clonotype. V and J are TRBV20-1 and TRBJ2-7, with D perhaps matching TRBD2 (5 bases). Between the trimmed V and J ends, which lost 6 bases and 0 bases, there was a span of 12 bases. The CDR3 totals 13 residues. The germline CDR1 and CDR2 sequences are DFQATT and SNEGSKA (reference sequence). CDR3 loop: CSARTGNSYEQYF. CDR3 coding DNA: TGCAGTGCAAGGACCGGGAACTCCTACGAGCAGTACTTC.

This clonotype was picked up a small number of times. This chain joins TRBV5-1 and TRBJ2-3, with TRBD2 identical over 8 bases. CDR1 and CDR2 (germline): SGHRS, YFSETQ. V lost 1 base to trimming and J lost 3 bases; unmatched junction nucleotides: 7. The CDR3 sequence is 16 residues long. CDR3 in DNA: TGCGCCAGCAGCTTGACTAGCGGTAGTTGGACAGATACGCAGTATTTT. It yields the protein CASSLTSGSWTDTQYF.